The 15 T cell receptor beta chains presented below share a single source sample, sequenced in a study of cytomegalovirus exposure and HLA in healthy donors listed by TCRdb under 2017. The method behind the library was the immunoSEQ multiplex PCR assay. Not all clones reach the TCRdb copy of this immuneACCESS table, which keeps in-frame sequences only. Checked studies attribute under half of the gap to unresolved V genes and leave the rest unexplained. Within this sample are 82,000 or so clones, with about 92% of them counted one time only. The biggest ten clones account for 0.65% to 0.7% of the sample. The specimen was PBMCs. The receptors stem from a young man in good health and CMV-seronegative.

The chain links TRBV5-1 to TRBJ1-1; 7 positions agree with TRBD1. The length of the CDR3 is 15 residues. Unmatched junction bases numbered 6, after V lost 4 bases and J lost 0 bases. Germline CDR1 and CDR2: SGHRS and YFSETQ. CDR3 sequence: CASSPGTAMNTEAFF. CDR3 bases: TGCGCCAGCAGCCCCGGGACAGCCATGAACACTGAAGCTTTCTTT.

J is TRBJ1-5 and V is TRBV10-3, with 9 positions matching TRBD1. J was trimmed by 4 bases and V by 6 bases; bases with no gene match: 13. CDR3 length equals 17 residues. Per the germline V gene, CDR1 is ENHRY and CDR2 is SYGVKD. CDR3 DNA sequence: TGTGCCATCAGCGCCAATACAGGGGGCTTTGGTAATCAGCCCCAGCATTTT. Amino acid sequence: CAISANTGGFGNQPQHF.

This sequence joins TRBV5-1 and TRBJ1-3; a possible D gene is TRBD1 (6 bases). V was clipped by 4 bases and J by 0 bases, with 17 bases between them. CDR1 SGHRS and CDR2 YFSETQ come from the germline V gene. The CDR3 has 17 residues. As DNA, the CDR3 is TGCGCCAGCAGCCGGACTGCCGTACAGGGCTCTGGAAACACCATATATTTT. Amino acids: CASSRTAVQGSGNTIYF.

The chain links TRBV5-6 to TRBJ2-2; D perhaps matches TRBD1 (6 bases). Germline V gene data show CDR1 as SGHDT and CDR2 as YYEEEE. The V end was cut by 2 bases, the J end by 4 bases, with 21 bases between. CDR3 length equals 18 residues. CDR3 DNA sequence: TGTGCCAGCAGCTTAGGGGGTAATGTGAAATTAACCACCGGGGAGCTGTTTTTT. As protein: CASSLGGNVKLTTGELFF.

This clone has a single count. The chain combines TRBV7-8 with TRBJ1-5; D gene uncertain. The ends were cut back, 2 bases at V and 3 bases at J, with 11 bases in the middle. Looked up from germline, CDR1 is SGHVS and CDR2 is FQNEAQ. The CDR3 totals 15 residues. The CDR3 here is CASSLNLAVNQPQHF. DNA for the CDR3: TGTGCCAGCAGCTTAAATCTGGCAGTCAATCAGCCCCAGCATTTT.

The rearrangement uses TRBV30 and TRBJ1-1, with 7 bases fitting TRBD1. V shed 0 bases, J shed 0 bases, and the junction held 4 bases outside the gene matches. Germline CDR1 reads GTSNPN; CDR2 reads SVGIG (reference sequence). The CDR3 covers 15 residues. CDR3 protein: CAWSVSGTVNTEAFF. The CDR3 bases are TGTGCCTGGAGTGTATCGGGGACAGTGAACACTGAAGCTTTCTTT.

J is TRBJ2-3 and V is TRBV6-6; 11 nucleotides agree with TRBD2. The CDR3 spans 15 residues. Germline V gene lookup returns CDR1 MNHNY and CDR2 SVGAGI (reference sequence). Trimming cost V 6 bases and J 4 bases; bases outside gene matches: 6. This chain's CDR3 is CASSPTSGGADTQYF. The CDR3 DNA sequence: TGTGCCAGCAGCCCTACTAGCGGGGGTGCAGATACGCAGTATTTT.

The chain links TRBV5-4 to TRBJ2-3; 7 nucleotides line up with TRBD2. Trimming took 3 bases from V and 4 from J; bases not matched to a gene: 8. The germline gives CDR1 SGHNT, CDR2 YYREEE (reference sequence). This CDR3 spans 15 amino acids. CDR3 sequence: CASSSKGGPADTQYF. In DNA form, the CDR3 reads TGTGCCAGCAGCTCCAAGGGAGGGCCCGCAGATACGCAGTATTTT.

The chain joins TRBV6-6 to TRBJ1-5; 7 bases align to TRBD1. CDR3 size: 13 residues. CDR1 and CDR2 (germline): MNHNY, SVGAGI (reference sequence). With V trimmed by 5 bases and J by 11 bases, 9 bases remained unmatched. The CDR3 loop is CASSTQEGAAQHF. CDR3 sequence (DNA): TGTGCCAGCAGTACACAAGAGGGGGCAGCCCAGCATTTT.

CDR3 coding DNA: TGTGCCAGCAGCGGCAAGGACAGGGGGCGCTCCTACGAGCAGTACTTC. It specifies CASSGKDRGRSYEQYF. The chain uses TRBV21-1 and TRBJ2-7; the tabulated D call, TRBD1, remains unverified against the DNA. TRBV21-1 is a listed pseudogene. This CDR3 has 16 amino acids.

V and J are TRBV7-9 and TRBJ2-7; 8 nucleotides match TRBD1. The CDR3 has 15 amino acids. Germline V lookup: CDR1 SEHNR, CDR2 FQNEAQ (reference sequence). The J segment lost 0 bases and the V segment lost 4 bases, leaving 5 bases of the junction unmatched. The CDR3 DNA follows: TGTGCCAGCAGCTCCGGACAGGGTCGCTCCTACGAGCAGTACTTC. Protein product: CASSSGQGRSYEQYF.

This clone has only one observation. The V and J genes are TRBV29-1 and TRBJ1-1; tentatively, D is TRBD1 (5 bases). Per the germline V gene, CDR1 is SQVTM and CDR2 is ANQGSEA. V was clipped by 4 bases and J by 2 bases, with 8 bases between them. The CDR3 contains 12 residues. Here the CDR3 reads CSVGQGNTEAFF. The CDR3 DNA is TGCAGCGTTGGTCAGGGCAACACTGAAGCTTTCTTT.

The chain links TRBV7-2 to TRBJ2-7; 9 nucleotides agree with TRBD1. After removal of 6 bases from V and 1 base from J, the junction contained 7 bases not matched to a gene. The CDR3 has 15 amino acids. Germline values: CDR1 SGHTA, CDR2 FQGNSA. The CDR3 spells CASRSGTGKSYEQYF. The CDR3 DNA sequence: TGTGCCAGCAGGTCCGGGACAGGGAAATCCTACGAGCAGTACTTC.

The genes are TRBV6-1 and TRBJ1-4; D may be TRBD1 (6 bases). The CDR3 length is 16 residues. Germline loops: CDR1 MNHNS, CDR2 SASEGT. Trimming removed 2 bases at V and 8 bases at J, with 18 bases between. The CDR3 sequence: CASSESGGGYREKLFF. CDR3 in DNA: TGTGCCAGCAGTGAAAGCGGGGGGGGCTATAGGGAAAAACTGTTTTTT.

The chain employs TRBV4-1 and TRBJ2-7, with 9 bases matching TRBD1. The CDR3 spans 16 residues. Germline CDR1 is MGHRA and CDR2 is YSYEKL. The ends lost 0 bases at V and 3 bases at J; junction bases unmatched: 6. For the CDR3, the DNA is TGCGCCAGCAGCCAAGACCCCGGGACAGGGTTCTACGAGCAGTACTTC. Amino acid sequence: CASSQDPGTGFYEQYF.